This TCR beta chain was identified during a study of blood T cell repertoires in COVID-19. In the study overall: The cDNA or gDNA used as material had been derived from T cells, B-cell-depleted T cells, or PBMCs.

Enrollment of patients from Seattle took place during active infection, with longitudinal follow-up. Original methodology: Reference gene primer amplification gave estimated nucleated cell counts. TCRdb's copy holds only in-frame clones and misses some; the assay was immunoSEQ multiplex PCR. V and J calls and clone size are those listed in that table; D and trimming were worked out from the DNA. The sample holds a few hundred thousand clones; around 87% are singletons and the top ten take approximately 2.3%. Germline CDR1 is MRHNA and CDR2 is SNTAGT. The CDR3 consists of 17 residues. V shed 7 bases and J 3 bases; nucleotides not matched to a gene: 15.

Sequenced input: peripheral blood. This sequence was found in a woman aged 55-69 years with COVID-19, enrolled during active disease. The chain recombines TRBV6-4 with TRBJ1-2; 9 bases match TRBD1. As DNA, the CDR3 is TGTGCCAGCACTCAAGACCGGGACAGGGAGGCTTACTATGGCTACACCTTC. Translating gives CASTQDRDREAYYGYTF.